The 12 T cell receptor beta chains presented below share a single source sample, sequenced in a study of blood T cell repertoires in COVID-19. Some clones are missing from TCRdb's copy, which holds only in-frame ones; the method was immunoSEQ multiplex PCR. Altogether some 240,000 clones are present, about 80% being singletons, with the ten largest covering roughly 9.6%. Sequencing used peripheral blood. These receptors came from a woman of 80 years or more with acute or convalescent COVID-19.

V usage is TRBV12-5 and J usage is TRBJ1-2, with 7 bases aligning to TRBD1. This CDR3 region has 13 residues. V dropped 5 bases and J dropped 8; count of bases not matched to a gene: 8. The germline CDR1 and CDR2 sequences are LGHNT and FRNRAP. CDR3 bases: TGTGCTAGTGGTCGACAGGGAATAGGGGGCTACACCTTC. Amino acid sequence: CASGRQGIGGYTF.

This sequence joins TRBV3-1 (or the pseudogene TRBV3-2) and TRBJ2-7, with 7 bases identical to TRBD2. Germline V lookup: CDR1 LGHDT, CDR2 YNNKEL (reference sequence). The CDR3 is made up of 13 amino acids. The junction had 5 bases not matched to a gene; V was cut back by 3 bases and J by 6 bases. DNA for the CDR3: TGTGCCAGCAGCCAGACGGGGGGATCCGAGCAGTACTTC. It yields the protein CASSQTGGSEQYF.

The chain has TRBV27 and TRBJ1-1; D call uncertain. The V end was cut by 5 bases, the J end by 1 base, with 14 bases between. Per germline, CDR1 MNHEY and CDR2 SMNVEV (reference sequence). CDR3 length equals 15 residues. CDR3 sequence (DNA): TGTGCCAGCAGTCCCTATAGACAAACGAACACTGAAGCTTTCTTT. Amino acid sequence: CASSPYRQTNTEAFF.

The rearrangement links TRBV10-1 to TRBJ2-7; D might be TRBD2 (5 bases). This CDR3 has 13 amino acids. V was pared by 6 bases and J by 4 bases, with 13 bases between. Germline V CDR1 and CDR2: WNHNN, SYGVQD (reference sequence). The CDR3 DNA is TGCGCCAGCAGCCTGGGTCGGGGTTACGAGCAGTACTTC. Protein product: CASSLGRGYEQYF.

This chain connects TRBV6-5 to TRBJ1-3; a weak D match, TRBD1 (6 bases). Trimming left V 5 bases short and J 8 bases short, with 10 bases between. Per germline, CDR1 MNHEY and CDR2 SVGAGI. The CDR3 length is 12 residues. The CDR3 loop reads CASSKQGHTIYF. The CDR3 DNA follows: TGTGCCAGCAGTAAACAGGGACACACCATATATTTT.

The chain recombines TRBV3-1 (or the pseudogene TRBV3-2) with TRBJ2-7; perhaps TRBD2 as D (6 bases). V gave up 4 bases and J gave up 6 bases, with 13 bases separating them. This CDR3 comprises 13 residues. Germline V gene data show CDR1 as LGHDT and CDR2 as YNNKEL (reference sequence). CDR3 amino acids: CASSLPLGGEQYF. The CDR3 DNA reads as TGTGCCAGCAGCCTACCTTTGGGGGGCGAGCAGTACTTC.

The chain links TRBV27 to TRBJ1-6, with D maybe TRBD1 (6 bases). Germline V lookup: CDR1 MNHEY, CDR2 SMNVEV (reference sequence). This CDR3 is 19 amino acids long. Trimming took off 5 bases at V and 0 bases at J, with 20 bases between the two ends. The CDR3 loop is CASSPTTGTWSSYNSPLHF. The CDR3 DNA sequence: TGTGCCAGCAGTCCGACGACAGGCACCTGGAGCTCCTATAATTCACCCCTCCACTTT.

The chain joins TRBV12-3 or TRBV12-4 to TRBJ2-3; tentative D call: TRBD1 (5 bases). V shed 6 bases and J shed 4 bases, with 8 bases lying between them. The CDR3 is 12 amino acids. CDR3 in amino acids: CASRKGPDTQYF. The CDR3 coding sequence is TGTGCCAGCAGGAAGGGGCCAGATACGCAGTATTTT.

As for this clone: Relative to the germline gene, one junction end is altered; a read error may explain this. This chain joins TRBV4-1 and TRBJ2-1; 7 positions agree with TRBD1. CDR1 is MGHRA and CDR2 is YSYEKL in the germline V gene. The CDR3 extends over 17 amino acids. Written as DNA, the CDR3 is TGCGCCAGCAGCCAAAGGGAACAGGGGTTACCCTATAATGAGCAGTTCTTC. Translation gives CASSQREQGLPYNEQFF.

The chain joins TRBV9 to TRBJ1-4; D is unresolved. The CDR3 is made up of 14 amino acids. The germline V gene has CDR1 SGDLS and CDR2 YYNGEE. V was trimmed by 0 bases and J by 8 bases, leaving 11 bases between them. DNA for the CDR3: TGTGCCAGCAGCGTAGATGGGCGGAGGGAAAAACTGTTTTTT. This encodes CASSVDGRREKLFF.

The chain joins TRBV4-2 to TRBJ2-3, with 15 bases matching TRBD2. The CDR3 has 20 amino acids. The germline CDR1 and CDR2 sequences are LGHNA and YNFKEQ. The junction had 11 bases not matched to a gene; V was cut back by 4 bases and J by 0 bases. CDR3 amino acids: CASSLGQGGLAGGSTDTQYF. In DNA form, the CDR3 reads TGTGCCAGCAGCCTTGGACAGGGAGGACTAGCGGGGGGGAGCACAGATACGCAGTATTTT.

The V call is TRBV24-1, the J call TRBJ2-1, with D perhaps matching TRBD2 (6 bases). The CDR3 runs to 14 residues. Germline CDR1 and CDR2: KGHDR and SFDVKD. Trimming stripped 5 bases from V and 2 bases from J, with 9 bases between. CDR3 region: CATSGRVTYNEQFF. DNA for the CDR3: TGTGCCACCAGTGGGAGGGTTACCTACAATGAGCAGTTCTTC.